This is a list of T cell receptor beta chains from one sample in a study of blood T cell repertoires in COVID-19. TCRdb's copy holds only in-frame clones and misses some; the assay was immunoSEQ multiplex PCR. This table holds a few hundred thousand clones, around 84% found once. Sample: peripheral blood. The receptors were sampled from a human donor in a cohort sampled during active COVID-19. Both conserved end residues are part of each CDR3. A D gene is named only where the DNA matches it firmly. Not all rows give a size; the values are once, few, many and, for expanded clones, a class.

d_call	v_call	j_call	cdr3_length	clone_size	cdr3_nt	cdr3_aa
.	TRBV4-1	TRBJ2-7	14	.	TGCGCCAGCAGCCAAGTACAGGGAAGTTACGAGCAGTACTTC	CASSQVQGSYEQYF
TRBD2	TRBV20-1	TRBJ2-3	18	.	TGCAGTGCTAGTCCGTACGCAGAGGAGCGGGATTACACAGATACGCAGTATTTT	CSASPYAEERDYTDTQYF
TRBD2	TRBV29-1	TRBJ2-7	13	.	TGCAGCGTTGTGGCTAGCGGGGCCTACGAGCAGTACTTC	CSVVASGAYEQYF
.	TRBV9	TRBJ1-6	15	few	TGTGCCAGCAGCGGCAGTAACACAGAGAATTCACCCCTCCACTTT	CASSGSNTENSPLHF
TRBD2	TRBV3-1/TRBV3-2	TRBJ2-3	17	.	TGTGCCAGCAGCCAAGATGTATCGCGGGGGGGCCCAGATACGCAGTATTTT	CASSQDVSRGGPDTQYF
.	TRBV11-1	TRBJ2-3	15	.	TGTGCCAGCAGCTTCAGGACGGGGGGCGCAGATACGCAGTATTTT	CASSFRTGGADTQYF
TRBD1	TRBV5-1	TRBJ1-2	15	.	TGCGCCAGCAGCATTGGACAGGGCCATTTCTATGGCTACACCTTC	CASSIGQGHFYGYTF
TRBD2	TRBV7-2	TRBJ2-5	19	.	TGTGCCAGCAGCCCAAGGACTAGCGGGAGGGTCCGCTTACAAGAGACCCAGTACTTC	CASSPRTSGRVRLQETQYF
TRBD2	TRBV11-2	TRBJ2-6	17	.	TGTGCCAGCACCATCTCTGTCGGGAGGGGTGGGGCCAACGTCCTGACTTTC	CASTISVGRGGANVLTF
TRBD2	TRBV7-3	TRBJ2-5	14	few	TGTGCCAGCAGCTTGACTAGCACAGGAGAGACCCAGTACTTC	CASSLTSTGETQYF
.	TRBV7-3	TRBJ2-5	13	.	TGTGCCAGCAGCTTCACTGGGGGGGAGACCCAGTACTTC	CASSFTGGETQYF
.	TRBV29-1	TRBJ2-3	14	.	TGCAGCGTTGAAACAGCCCAGGGCACAGATACGCAGTATTTT	CSVETAQGTDTQYF
.	TRBV7-2	TRBJ2-3	17	.	TGTGCCAGCAGCTTGGGCCGCCCGGCAAGTGGCACAGATACGCAGTATTTT	CASSLGRPASGTDTQYF